This paragraph reports one T cell receptor (beta chain). The sample is drawn from a study of sequential checkpoint blockade in melanoma. Treatment noted: randomized to nivolumab then ipilimumab (arm A) or the reverse (arm B). PBMC sorting kept live CD3+CD8+ cells without CD19 or CD56. TCRdb's table, derived via immunoSEQ multiplex PCR, lists solely in-frame clones and lacks some. Of about 24,000 clones listed, about four fifths are singletons. V was clipped by 5 bases and J by 6 bases, with 13 bases between them. Germline V lookup: CDR1 MDHEN, CDR2 SYDVKM. The CDR3 loop spans 13 amino acids. Sequenced here: CD8+ T cells sorted from blood (inferred from file names), sampled from a patient given nivolumab and ipilimumab in sequence. V and J are TRBV28 and TRBJ1-1; D is ambiguous. The sequence was collected from a human donor with melanoma. DNA for the CDR3: TGTGCCAGCAGTGCCCCGAGTAAACCTGAAGCTTTCTTT. Encoded protein: CASSAPSKPEAFF.